The 30 T cell receptor beta chains below all came from one sample that was sequenced in a study of T cell changes during pregnancy in multiple sclerosis. Sequencing was performed with immunoSEQ multiplex PCR; in TCRdb, only in-frame clones are kept and a portion is missing. Of about 74,000 clones listed, roughly 88% are singletons. The sequenced sample was peripheral blood, obtained in the third trimester of pregnancy. The origin of the receptors is a female donor with multiple sclerosis, enrolled in a pregnancy study.

This chain connects TRBV7-3 to TRBJ2-5; D is unresolved. The CDR3 runs to 15 residues. V was cut by 5 bases and J by 4 bases, with 17 bases left in between. The germline gives CDR1 SGHTA, CDR2 FQGTGA. The CDR3 region is CASSKWAARPETQYF. DNA for the CDR3: TGTGCCAGCAGCAAGTGGGCCGCCCGGCCAGAGACCCAGTACTTC.

In its sample, this clone was seen once. The rearrangement links TRBV28 to TRBJ2-1; D remains unclear. Germline V gene lookup returns CDR1 MDHEN and CDR2 SYDVKM. The CDR3 totals 13 residues. With 3 bases removed from V and 1 base from J, the gap between germline ends came to 4 bases. The CDR3 region has the DNA TGTGCCAGCAGTTTTCAGTCCTACAATGAGCAGTTCTTC. This translates into CASSFQSYNEQFF.

This chain uses TRBV27 with TRBJ1-6; D is ambiguous. Trimming took off 5 bases at V and 8 bases at J, with 10 bases between the two ends. CDR3 length: 13 amino acids. Germline V gene sequence: CDR1 MNHEY, CDR2 SMNVEV (reference sequence). CDR3 sequence: CASSRERHSPLHF. The CDR3 coding sequence is TGTGCCAGCAGTAGGGAGAGACATTCACCCCTCCACTTT.

The chain couples TRBV19 to TRBJ2-5; 14 nucleotides line up with TRBD2. The junction had 2 bases not matched to a gene; V was cut back by 4 bases and J by 1 base. CDR1 is LNHDA and CDR2 is SQIVND in the germline V gene (reference sequence). The CDR3 contains 16 residues. In DNA, the CDR3 is TGTGCCAGTAGTAACGGACTAGCGGGGGGCCAAGAGACCCAGTACTTC. It yields the protein CASSNGLAGGQETQYF.

This chain joins TRBV11-2 and TRBJ1-6; TRBD1 matches 7 bases. CDR3 length: 13 residues. The V gene's germline CDR1 is SGHAT and CDR2 FQNNGV. With 4 bases clipped from V and 9 bases from J, the junction kept 3 bases outside the gene matches. The CDR3 DNA follows: TGTGCCAGCAGCTCAACAGGGGTTTCACCCCTCCACTTT. This gives the protein CASSSTGVSPLHF.

The chain couples TRBV6-5 to TRBJ2-5, with 7 bases matching TRBD2. Per the germline V gene, CDR1 is MNHEY and CDR2 is SVGAGI. J gave up 3 bases and V 6 bases, and 10 bases lay outside the gene matches. CDR3 size: 15 residues. The CDR3 here is CASRSLSGAKETQYF. CDR3 in DNA: TGTGCCAGCAGATCTTTGAGCGGGGCCAAAGAGACCCAGTACTTC.

This chain connects TRBV19 to TRBJ1-6, with 9 nucleotides matching TRBD1. V lost 4 bases and J lost 8; bases outside the gene matches: 9. The CDR3 extends over 16 amino acids. Per germline, CDR1 LNHDA and CDR2 SQIVND (reference sequence). CDR3 region: CASSTFDRGTDSPLHF. CDR3 nucleotide sequence: TGTGCCAGTAGTACTTTTGACAGGGGGACGGATTCACCCCTCCACTTT.

The chain combines TRBV19 with TRBJ2-1; the match to TRBD2 covers 10 bases. CDR3 size: 18 residues. Germline loops: CDR1 LNHDA, CDR2 SQIVND (reference sequence). Unmatched junction bases numbered 10, after V lost 5 bases and J lost 0 bases. This chain's CDR3 is CASSRLAGVLSSYNEQFF. The DNA of the CDR3 is TGTGCCAGTAGTCGCCTAGCGGGGGTTCTTAGCTCCTACAATGAGCAGTTCTTC. Variable domain in full (rest from reference TRBV19 and TRBJ2-1): DGGITQSPKYLFRKEGQNVTLSCEQNLNHDAMYWYRQDPGQGLRLIYYSQIVNDFQKGDIAEGYSVSREKKESFPLTVTSAQKNPTAFYLCASSRLAGVLSSYNEQFFGPGTRLTVL.

This clone has only a few counts. V is TRBV4-1 and J is TRBJ1-3; no clear D. Trimming removed 0 bases at V and 2 bases at J, with 8 bases between. Germline loops: CDR1 MGHRA, CDR2 YSYEKL. This CDR3 contains 15 residues. CDR3 sequence (DNA): TGCGCCAGCAGCCAAGACGGGAGAGCTGGAAACACCATATATTTT. Its translation is CASSQDGRAGNTIYF.

The chain links TRBV27 to TRBJ2-1; D is ambiguous. The germline CDR1 and CDR2 sequences are MNHEY and SMNVEV (reference sequence). The CDR3 loop spans 11 amino acids. Trimming took 8 bases from V and 8 from J, leaving 10 bases between them. The CDR3 loop reads CASGRWDEQFF. CDR3 nucleotides: TGTGCCAGCGGGCGCTGGGATGAGCAGTTCTTC.

The J gene is TRBJ2-5, the V gene TRBV2, with TRBD1 matching 11 bases. CDR1 and CDR2 (germline): SNHLY, FYNNEI. This CDR3 comprises 14 residues. The junction had 6 bases not matched to a gene; V was cut back by 7 bases and J by 5 bases. Written as DNA, the CDR3 is TGTGCCAGCACCCGGGACAGGGGGACCGAGACCCAGTACTTC. Its protein is CASTRDRGTETQYF.

This clone was counted only a few times. The genes are TRBV5-1 and TRBJ2-3; 9 bases line up with TRBD2. CDR1 is SGHRS and CDR2 is YFSETQ in the germline V gene. There are 17 residues in the CDR3. V dropped 4 bases and J dropped 4; count of bases not matched to a gene: 13. The CDR3 loop reads CASSPALSAGGPDTQYF. The CDR3 nucleotides read TGCGCCAGCAGCCCAGCCTTGAGCGCGGGGGGGCCAGATACGCAGTATTTT.

The chain links TRBV10-3 to TRBJ2-5; D is possibly TRBD1 (5 bases). The CDR3 length is 14 residues. V gave up 4 bases and J gave up 1 base, with 10 bases separating them. CDR1 and CDR2 (germline): ENHRY, SYGVKD. CDR3 DNA sequence: TGTGCCATCAGTGCAGGGCGGAGCCAAGAGACCCAGTACTTC. It codes for CAISAGRSQETQYF.

The rearrangement links TRBV7-6 to TRBJ2-3; 10 positions match TRBD2. Germline V gene lookup returns CDR1 SGHVS and CDR2 FNYEAQ. The V segment lost 5 bases and the J segment 5 bases; nucleotides outside the gene matches: 16. This CDR3 has 18 residues. Written as DNA, the CDR3 is TGTGCCAGCAGCCCCACACTTTCGGTAGCGGGGGGCCTAGATACGCAGTATTTT. It specifies CASSPTLSVAGGLDTQYF.

The chain employs TRBV6-6 and TRBJ1-4, with TRBD1 matching 9 bases. Germline V CDR1 and CDR2: MNHNY, SVGAGI (reference sequence). The CDR3 contains 14 residues. J lost 6 bases, V lost 6 bases, and 5 bases had no gene match. The CDR3 nucleotides read TGTGCCAGCAGAACACAGGGGGCGGATGAAAAACTGTTTTTT. Protein product: CASRTQGADEKLFF.

This chain connects TRBV21-1 to TRBJ1-3; the DNA was not used to check the table's D call, TRBD1. TRBV21-1 is a listed pseudogene. The CDR3 runs 18 residues. The CDR3 sequence: CASSKLPGNPDSGNTIYF. The CDR3 nucleotides are TGTGCCAGCAGCAAACTTCCAGGGAACCCCGACTCTGGAAACACCATATATTTT.

This clone was seen more than once but under ten times. The chain joins TRBV2 to TRBJ1-6; D is ambiguous. This CDR3 is built from 14 residues. Germline V gives CDR1 SNHLY, CDR2 FYNNEI. Trimming took off 6 bases at V and 9 bases at J, with 15 bases between the two ends. CDR3 sequence: CASRDYIGLSPLHF. The CDR3 nucleotides are TGTGCCAGCAGAGACTACATTGGGCTTTCACCCCTCCACTTT.

This rearrangement joins TRBV10-3 to TRBJ2-3; 8 bases are a match to TRBD2. Germline CDR1 reads ENHRY; CDR2 reads SYGVKD. The CDR3 totals 15 residues. V trimming: 3 bases; J trimming: 2 bases; junction bases outside the gene matches: 4. The CDR3 spells CAISDSGAPTDTQYF. The CDR3 DNA is TGTGCCATCAGTGATAGCGGGGCCCCCACAGATACGCAGTATTTT.

CDR3 protein: CASRGQGGTEAFF. In nucleotides, the CDR3 is TGCGCCAGCAGAGGACAGGGGGGCACTGAAGCTTTCTTT. This sequence joins TRBV5-1 and TRBJ1-1; TRBD1 matches 10 bases. CDR1 SGHRS and CDR2 YFSETQ come from the germline V gene. The CDR3 length is 13 residues. Germline trimming cut 5 bases from V and 4 bases from J; bases unmatched to any gene: 2.

The chain joins TRBV19 to TRBJ1-1; a possible D gene is TRBD1 (6 bases). There are 16 residues in the CDR3. V lost 2 bases and J 0 bases, leaving 13 bases between the germline ends. Germline V lookup: CDR1 LNHDA, CDR2 SQIVND (reference sequence). The CDR3 protein is CASSILTGALNTEAFF. The CDR3 bases are TGTGCCAGTAGTATACTGACAGGAGCCCTGAACACTGAAGCTTTCTTT.

The chain recombines TRBV2 with TRBJ1-6; a possible D gene is TRBD1 (6 bases). In germline, CDR1 is SNHLY, CDR2 FYNNEI. V was trimmed by 6 bases and J by 11 bases, leaving 17 bases between them. This CDR3 has 14 amino acids. CDR3 coding DNA: TGTGCCAGCAGGAAAAGTCAGGGGATGGCACCCCTCCACTTT. Residues: CASRKSQGMAPLHF.

The V gene is TRBV21-1, the J gene TRBJ1-2; TRBD1 was called by the table and not checked on the DNA. TRBV21-1 is annotated as a pseudogene. CDR3 length: 14 residues. DNA of the CDR3: TGTGCCAGCAGCAAAGATCAGGTAAACTATGGCTACACCTTC. Translation gives CASSKDQVNYGYTF.

The rearrangement joins TRBV7-9 to TRBJ1-2, with D possibly TRBD1 on 6 matching bases. The ends were cut back, 5 bases at V and 2 bases at J, with 12 bases in the middle. The CDR3 contains 14 residues. CDR1 and CDR2 (germline): SEHNR, FQNEAQ (reference sequence). This CDR3 reads CASSPQGWNYGYTF. The CDR3 DNA reads as TGTGCCAGCAGCCCGCAGGGGTGGAACTATGGCTACACCTTC.

V and J are TRBV5-6 and TRBJ2-1; TRBD2 agrees at 11 bases. This CDR3 spans 16 amino acids. V gave up 0 bases and J gave up 6 bases; unmatched junction bases: 5. The germline V gene has CDR1 SGHDT and CDR2 YYEEEE. CDR3 residues: CASSLGLTSGGNEQFF. The CDR3 region has the DNA TGTGCCAGCAGCTTGGGCCTAACTAGCGGGGGCAATGAGCAGTTCTTC.

This chain links TRBV5-4 with TRBJ2-3, with D perhaps matching TRBD2 (6 bases). Germline-derived CDR1 and CDR2 are SGHNT and YYREEE (reference sequence). This CDR3 comprises 14 residues. The V end was cut by 4 bases, the J end by 2 bases, with 11 bases between. The CDR3 region has the DNA TGTGCCAGCAGCAACGGGGGTTACACAGATACGCAGTATTTT. Its protein product is CASSNGGYTDTQYF.

This sequence joins TRBV9 and TRBJ2-3; 15 positions agree with TRBD2. Germline-derived CDR1 and CDR2 are SGDLS and YYNGEE. This CDR3 is built from 17 residues. V lost 0 bases, J lost 6 bases, and 5 bases stayed unmatched. CDR3 sequence reads: CASSVAAGTSGGDTQYF. CDR3 nucleotide sequence: TGTGCCAGCAGCGTAGCAGCCGGGACTAGCGGGGGGGATACGCAGTATTTT. The complete variable domain, with remaining parts taken from reference TRBV9 and TRBJ2-3, reads DSGVTQTPKHLITATGQRVTLRCSPRSGDLSVYWYQQSLDQGLQFLIQYYNGEERAKGNILERFSAQQFPDLHSELNLSSLELGDSALYFCASSVAAGTSGGDTQYFGPGTRLTVL.

The chain recombines TRBV5-1 with TRBJ2-5; the D gene is possibly TRBD2 (6 bases). The CDR3 has 13 residues. In germline, CDR1 is SGHRS, CDR2 YFSETQ. The V end lost 10 bases, the J end lost 4 bases, and 17 bases lay between the germline ends. CDR3 nucleotides: TGCGCCTCTACGAGATGGGGAGGAGAGACCCAGTACTTC. It is translated as CASTRWGGETQYF.

V is TRBV7-8 and J is TRBJ1-4; unclear D gene. The CDR3 runs 12 residues. Germline CDR1 is SGHVS and CDR2 is FQNEAQ. V lost 4 bases to trimming and J lost 7 bases, with 7 bases between them. The CDR3 nucleotides are TGTGCCAGCAGCTCGAGAGGTGAAAAACTGTTTTTT. Its protein product is CASSSRGEKLFF.

This chain connects TRBV5-4 to TRBJ2-3, with 10 positions matching TRBD1. Germline CDR1 and CDR2: SGHNT and YYREEE (reference sequence). The CDR3 extends over 16 amino acids. Losses at the gene ends were 3 bases for V and 3 bases for J; bases not matched to a gene: 7. Here the CDR3 reads CASSSLGDRGTDTQYF. The CDR3 DNA sequence: TGTGCCAGCAGCTCCTTAGGGGACAGGGGAACAGATACGCAGTATTTT.

The J gene is TRBJ2-7, the V gene TRBV5-1; perhaps TRBD1 as D (6 bases). The CDR3 totals 16 residues. Looked up from germline, CDR1 is SGHRS and CDR2 is YFSETQ. Trimming removed 4 bases from V and 2 bases from J, with 19 bases in between. CDR3 DNA sequence: TGCGCCAGCAGCCAGGGACACCCAAAATTTCCCTACGAGCAGTACTTC. Translating it yields CASSQGHPKFPYEQYF.